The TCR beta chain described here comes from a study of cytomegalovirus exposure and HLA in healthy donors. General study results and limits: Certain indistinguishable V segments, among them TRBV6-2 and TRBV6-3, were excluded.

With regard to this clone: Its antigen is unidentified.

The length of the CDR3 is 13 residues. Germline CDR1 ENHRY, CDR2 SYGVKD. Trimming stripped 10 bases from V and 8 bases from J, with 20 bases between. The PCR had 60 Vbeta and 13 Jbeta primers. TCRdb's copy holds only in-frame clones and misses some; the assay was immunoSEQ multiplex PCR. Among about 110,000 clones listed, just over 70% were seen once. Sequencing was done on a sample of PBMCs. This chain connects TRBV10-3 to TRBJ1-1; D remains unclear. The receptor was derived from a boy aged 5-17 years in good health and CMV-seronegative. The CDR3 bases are TGTGCCACCAAAATCTTGGCGGCCTCCGAAGCTTTCTTT. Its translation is CATKILAASEAFF.